A single T cell receptor (beta chain) is shown here with its context. Its target is unknown. The data were taken from a study of T cell responses to AZD1222 COVID-19 vaccine. Study outcomes and limitations: No day 14 peak samples; only post-peak repertoires were characterized. Two AZD1222 doses significantly raised spike-specific TCR breadth and depth over controls.

Clones were sequenced by immunoSEQ multiplex PCR, and TCRdb holds only the in-frame ones, with some missing. The top ten hold less than 2% of the sample, which has 150,000 to 160,000 clones, approximately 90% seen once. The CDR3 length is 13 residues. Between the trimmed V and J ends, which lost 1 base and 4 bases, there was a span of 7 bases. This receptor was obtained from an adult in good health. This sequence joins TRBV12-3 or TRBV12-4 and TRBJ1-2, with no clear D. Sequencing used peripheral blood, obtained on day 0 of AZD1222 vaccination. CDR3 sequence reads: CASSLEESYGYTF. In nucleotides, the CDR3 is TGTGCCAGCAGTTTAGAAGAAAGCTATGGCTACACCTTC.